These 11 T cell receptor beta chains came from one sample sequenced in a study of T-cell memory formation after mild COVID-19 (dated by TCRdb to the early 2020s). The library relied on 5' RACE. This sample was sequenced with an Illumina NovaSeq 6000. Clones were called with MiXCR by TCRdb after fastp trimmed the public reads at Q25, and only in-frame beta chains were retained. Every distinct CDR3 protein forms one entry, paired with its most common genes and DNA. Here the sample has some 290,000 distinct CDR3 sequences; about a sixth occur a single time. Of the sample, around 23% falls within the top ten clones. What was sequenced was PBMCs or a T cell subset sorted from them (not recorded which). These receptors were collected from a man between 18 and 29 years old who had mild COVID-19 (a few samples of this study predate the infection). The sample titles of this study are shuffled in the database, so cell type and time point are left out; the donor was told from shared clones.

This chain connects TRBV4-3 to TRBJ2-2, with D maybe TRBD2 (7 bases). The CDR3 is 14 residues long. Germline CDR1 is LGHNA and CDR2 is YSLEER. V was cut by 5 bases and J by 7 bases, with 14 bases left in between. The CDR3 spells CASSWRGLDGELFF. The CDR3 DNA reads TGCGCCAGCAGCTGGCGGGGGCTGGACGGGGAGCTGTTTTTT.

The rearrangement uses TRBV7-9 and TRBJ2-5; TRBD1 aligns across 7 bases. The CDR3 covers 13 residues. The germline gives CDR1 SEHNR, CDR2 FQNEAQ (reference sequence). The CDR3 sequence is CATRQGRQETQYF. CDR3 DNA: TGTGCTACCAGACAGGGCAGACAAGAGACCCAGTACTTC.

This clonotype has more than one count but fewer than ten. The chain combines TRBV7-9 with TRBJ1-1; D is perhaps TRBD1 (5 bases). The CDR3 length is 13 residues. The V gene lost 11 bases and the J gene lost 1 base, with 14 bases spanning the gap. Germline V gives CDR1 SEHNR, CDR2 FQNEAQ (reference sequence). CDR3 sequence (DNA): TGTGCCTCCGGGCAAACAGGGAACACTGAAGCTTTCTTT. As protein: CASGQTGNTEAFF. The variable domain in full, completed from reference TRBV7-9 and TRBJ1-1, reads DTGVSQNPRHKITKRGQNVTFRCDPISEHNRLYWYRQTLGQGPEFLTYFQNEAQLEKSRLLSDRFSAERPKGSFSTLEIQRTEQGDSAMYLCASGQTGNTEAFFGQGTRLTVV.

As DNA, the CDR3 is TGTGCCAGCAGCCGCAGGACTAGCGGGGGGCTCACAGATACGCAGTATTTT. As protein: CASSRRTSGGLTDTQYF. The chain recombines TRBV6-2 or TRBV6-3 with TRBJ2-3, with 14 bases that match TRBD2. The CDR3 is 17 amino acids. V trimming: 6 bases; J trimming: 2 bases; junction bases outside the gene matches: 7. Germline V lookup: CDR1 MNHEY, CDR2 SVGEGT.

This clonotype was recorded a few times. The rearrangement uses TRBV6-5 and TRBJ2-5; 12 bases fit TRBD2. The CDR3 contains 17 residues. Germline V gene lookup returns CDR1 MNHEY and CDR2 SVGAGI. V trimming: 6 bases; J trimming: 5 bases; junction bases outside the gene matches: 13. The CDR3 bases are TGTGCCAGCAGCCTCGGACTAGCGGGGTGGGATTCTGAGACCCAGTACTTC. Encoded protein: CASSLGLAGWDSETQYF.

This chain links TRBV6-5 with TRBJ2-4, with 8 bases lining up with TRBD1. V was pared by 4 bases and J by 0 bases, with 5 bases of the junction left unmatched. CDR3 size: 16 residues. Germline V lookup: CDR1 MNHEY, CDR2 SVGAGI. CDR3 loop: CASSSGQGLAKNIQYF. The DNA for the CDR3 is TGTGCCAGCAGTTCCGGACAGGGACTAGCCAAAAACATTCAGTACTTC.

This clonotype occurred a few times. The genes are TRBV7-3 and TRBJ1-1; perhaps TRBD1 as D (6 bases). Germline lookup yields CDR1 SGHTA and CDR2 FQGTGA. This CDR3 region has 15 residues. The V end lost 5 bases, the J end lost 10 bases, and 23 bases lay between the germline ends. In nucleotides, the CDR3 is TGTGCCAGCAGCAGATACCAGGGGATTCCTTCGTCAGCTTTCTTT. Its protein is CASSRYQGIPSSAFF.

This clonotype was seen only a few times. V gene TRBV20-1 combines with J gene TRBJ2-2; TRBD2 might be the D (6 bases). The V end was cut by 6 bases, the J end by 3 bases, with 14 bases between. The length of the CDR3 is 14 residues. Per germline, CDR1 DFQATT and CDR2 SNEGSKA (reference sequence). CDR3 sequence reads: CSAPGETYTGELFF. CDR3 nucleotide sequence: TGCAGTGCCCCGGGGGAGACTTACACCGGGGAGCTGTTTTTT.

This clonotype came up a few times. The chain is built from TRBV5-8 and TRBJ2-1; 12 bases match TRBD1. The V segment lost 5 bases and the J segment 4 bases; nucleotides outside the gene matches: 7. Germline V gene lookup returns CDR1 SGHTS and CDR2 YDEGEE. The CDR3 is 16 residues long. For the CDR3, the DNA is TGTGCCAGCAGTGGGACAGGGGGCCATCTTTACAATGAGCAGTTCTTC. Its protein product is CASSGTGGHLYNEQFF.

This clonotype showed up just a few times. This chain uses TRBV7-2 with TRBJ2-7, with 11 bases that match TRBD1. The CDR3 contains 16 residues. The germline gives CDR1 SGHTA, CDR2 FQGNSA. Trimming at V came to 4 bases and at J to 2 bases, leaving 7 bases not matched to a gene. The CDR3 nucleotides are TGTGCCAGCAGCTCCTTGGACAGGGGGCGTACCTACGAGCAGTACGTC. Translating it yields CASSSLDRGRTYEQYV.

The genes are TRBV6-6 and TRBJ2-7; 10 bases match TRBD2. Germline CDR1 MNHNY, CDR2 SVGAGI (reference sequence). Unmatched junction bases numbered 7, after V lost 6 bases and J lost 2 bases. CDR3 length equals 15 residues. In DNA, the CDR3 is TGTGCCAGCAGCTACACTAGCGGGGTAACCTACGAGCAGTACTTC. Encoded protein: CASSYTSGVTYEQYF.